These 18 T cell receptor beta chains were sequenced from one sample in a study of patients and donors after allogeneic stem cell transplantation. TCRdb fed the RT-PCR reads into MiXCR, producing one record per CDR3 protein. Seen here are about 200,000 distinct CDR3 sequences, around 40% observed once, and the top ten hold 11%. The sample comprised blood, either unsorted or a sorted T cell fraction (not recorded which). These receptors came from a human donor who was either an allogeneic HSCT recipient or a stem cell or donor lymphocyte infusion donor (not recorded which). It is not recorded whose cells these are; they may come from a transplant donor.

The V gene is TRBV4-1, the J gene TRBJ2-5; the D gene is possibly TRBD1 (6 bases). Trimming pared 4 bases from V and 5 bases from J, leaving 14 bases between. The CDR3 loop spans 14 amino acids. Germline CDR1 reads MGHRA; CDR2 reads YSYEKL. This chain's CDR3 is CASSLRQETETQYF. DNA for the CDR3: TGCGCCAGCAGCCTCCGACAGGAAACGGAGACCCAGTACTTC.

This chain links TRBV6-5 with TRBJ2-3, with 8 positions matching TRBD2. Germline V CDR1 and CDR2: MNHEY, SVGAGI. CDR3 length equals 13 residues. The V and J ends lost 6 bases and 4 bases, in that order; junction bases with no gene match: 3. CDR3 sequence reads: CASSRGGSDTQYF. The CDR3 nucleotides read TGTGCCAGCAGCCGGGGGGGTTCAGATACGCAGTATTTT.

The chain combines TRBV12-3 or TRBV12-4 with TRBJ1-2; 7 bases line up with TRBD1. The CDR3 contains 14 residues. The J segment lost 4 bases and the V segment lost 3 bases, leaving 5 bases of the junction unmatched. CDR3 sequence reads: CASSFKGAGYGYTF. The CDR3, as DNA: TGTGCCAGCAGTTTTAAGGGGGCGGGCTATGGCTACACCTTC.

The chain carries TRBV7-2 and TRBJ1-5; 8 bases are a match to TRBD1. J lost 6 bases, V lost 6 bases, and 10 bases had no gene match. CDR1 SGHTA and CDR2 FQGNSA come from the germline V gene. The CDR3 runs to 15 residues. The CDR3 sequence is CASRLTGARGQPQHF. The DNA of the CDR3 is TGTGCCAGCAGACTGACAGGGGCTCGGGGTCAGCCCCAGCATTTT.

A few counts support this clonotype. The CDR3, as DNA: TGTGCCAGCAGTTATGAGGGAGACAGGGACTATGGCTACACCTTC. Encoded protein: CASSYEGDRDYGYTF. The rearrangement links TRBV6-9 to TRBJ1-2; 7 bases match TRBD1. The junction had 6 bases not matched to a gene; V was cut back by 2 bases and J by 3 bases. CDR1 and CDR2 from the germline V gene are MNHGY and SVAAGI. The length of the CDR3 is 15 residues.

The chain carries TRBV6-5 and TRBJ2-2; 10 nucleotides match TRBD2. Germline V gene data show CDR1 as MNHEY and CDR2 as SVGAGI. This CDR3 region has 14 residues. V was clipped by 5 bases and J by 7 bases; unmatched bases: 4. CDR3 loop: CASSRTSGIGELFF. The CDR3 bases are TGTGCCAGCAGTCGGACTAGCGGTATCGGGGAGCTGTTTTTT.

The V and J genes are TRBV6-6 and TRBJ1-2, with a possible D match to TRBD1 (6 bases). CDR3 length: 15 residues. The germline V gene has CDR1 MNHNY and CDR2 SVGAGI (reference sequence). V was cut by 6 bases and J by 0 bases, with 14 bases left in between. The CDR3 is CASRLPTGANYGYTF. The CDR3 coding sequence is TGTGCCAGCAGGTTACCGACAGGAGCTAACTATGGCTACACCTTC.

The rearrangement joins TRBV15 to TRBJ1-3; unclear D gene. The CDR3 consists of 14 residues. The germline V gene encodes CDR1 LNHNV and CDR2 YYDKDF (reference sequence). V lost 1 base and J lost 4, with 8 bases in between. CDR3 nucleotides: TGTGCCACCAGCAGAGTAGCAGAAGGAAACACCATATATTTT. This sequence encodes CATSRVAEGNTIYF.

This clonotype was seen a handful of times. The V gene is TRBV20-1, the J gene TRBJ1-4; D call uncertain. This CDR3 is built from 16 residues. Germline values: CDR1 DFQATT, CDR2 SNEGSKA (reference sequence). The germline V and J ends were trimmed by 5 bases and 0 bases, with 16 bases remaining between them. This CDR3 is CSAPSLDGATNEKLFF. CDR3 nucleotide sequence: TGCAGTGCTCCCTCCCTGGACGGTGCAACTAATGAAAAACTGTTTTTT.

The gene calls are TRBV12-3 or TRBV12-4 and TRBJ2-4; maybe TRBD1 (5 bases). The V end was cut by 5 bases, the J end by 6 bases, with 17 bases between. This CDR3 comprises 15 residues. The CDR3, as DNA: TGTGCCAGCAGTCCCCTTCCCAGGGTACCAAACATTCAGTACTTC. Its protein is CASSPLPRVPNIQYF.

V gene TRBV5-1 combines with J gene TRBJ1-1, with D maybe TRBD1 (5 bases). This CDR3 has 15 amino acids. Per the germline V gene, CDR1 is SGHRS and CDR2 is YFSETQ. Trimming cost V 3 bases and J 4 bases, with 16 bases left between them. CDR3 residues: CASSSLERGVTEAFF. CDR3 nucleotides: TGCGCCAGCAGCTCCCTGGAGAGGGGCGTCACTGAAGCTTTCTTT.

V gene TRBV12-3 or TRBV12-4 combines with J gene TRBJ2-1; 8 nucleotides agree with TRBD1. V was pared by 6 bases and J by 5 bases, with 3 bases of the junction left unmatched. CDR3 size: 13 residues. CDR3 DNA sequence: TGTGCCAGCAGCGGACAGGGAAACAATGAGCAGTTCTTC. It specifies CASSGQGNNEQFF.

This clonotype was seen only a few times. The rearrangement joins TRBV19 to TRBJ1-5, with TRBD1 identical over 9 bases. Trimming at V came to 7 bases and at J to 7 bases, leaving 5 bases not matched to a gene. The CDR3 length is 13 residues. Germline V CDR1 and CDR2: LNHDA, SQIVND (reference sequence). The CDR3 DNA follows: TGTGCCAGTAATTCACAGGGGGCCCAGCCCCAGCATTTT. This codes for CASNSQGAQPQHF.

This clonotype was recorded a few times. The chain has TRBV9 and TRBJ2-7; no clear D gene. With 4 bases removed from V and 5 bases from J, the gap between germline ends came to 16 bases. Germline V gives CDR1 SGDLS, CDR2 YYNGEE. This CDR3 is built from 14 residues. The CDR3 protein is CASSPAPQNHEQYF. CDR3 in DNA: TGTGCCAGCAGCCCAGCCCCTCAGAACCACGAGCAGTACTTC.

The chain combines TRBV11-2 with TRBJ1-4, with D unclear. CDR1 is SGHAT, CDR2 FQNNGV, per germline. V was trimmed by 5 bases and J by 8 bases, leaving 18 bases between them. The CDR3 has 15 residues. DNA of the CDR3: TGTGCCAGCAGCCCTCGGGCCGAACTGCCGGAAAAACTGTTTTTT. Its translation is CASSPRAELPEKLFF. Variable domain in full (rest from reference TRBV11-2 and TRBJ1-4): EAGVAQSPRYKIIEKRQSVAFWCNPISGHATLYWYQQILGQGPKLLIQFQNNGVVDDSQLPKDRFSAERLKGVDSTLKIQPAKLEDSAVYLCASSPRAELPEKLFFGSGTQLSVL.

This clonotype appeared a few times. The V call is TRBV2, the J call TRBJ2-7; unclear D gene. CDR1 is SNHLY and CDR2 is FYNNEI in the germline V gene. Trimming took off 3 bases at V and 0 bases at J, with 15 bases between the two ends. This CDR3 has 16 residues. The CDR3 spells CASSESLNLGSYEQYF. CDR3 sequence (DNA): TGTGCCAGCAGTGAGTCTCTAAATCTGGGCTCCTACGAGCAGTACTTC.

This chain uses TRBV12-3 or TRBV12-4 with TRBJ1-6; D is ambiguous. Trimming stripped 8 bases from V and 8 bases from J, with 7 bases between. The CDR3 is 11 amino acids. CDR3 nucleotide sequence: TGTGCCAGCGGTCCGGATTCACCCCTCCACTTT. The encoded protein is CASGPDSPLHF.

This sequence joins TRBV14 and TRBJ2-2; D is undetermined. The CDR3 loop spans 13 amino acids. Germline V gene lookup returns CDR1 SGHDN and CDR2 FVKESK. V lost 3 bases to trimming and J lost 5 bases, with 7 bases between them. CDR3 sequence (DNA): TGTGCCAGCAGCCACGATAGGACCGGGGAGCTGTTTTTT. Translated, it gives CASSHDRTGELFF.